This T cell receptor beta chain is drawn from a study of CD8 T cells in Susac syndrome. J lost 9 bases, V lost 4 bases, and 12 bases had no gene match. The CDR3 is made up of 16 amino acids. The germline V gene has CDR1 MNHEY and CDR2 SVGEGT. A quantity of about 0.45 to 1 ug RNA underwent reverse transcription using random hexamers. TCRdb re-derived calls from the immunoSEQ multiplex PCR reads in MiXCR, one entry per CDR3 protein. The sample records about 140,000 distinct CDR3 sequences, roughly 95% being singletons. The sequenced sample was CD4+ T cells from PBMCs. The sequence was collected from a human donor with multiple sclerosis. The chain links TRBV6-2 or TRBV6-3 to TRBJ2-1, with 10 nucleotides matching TRBD1. CDR3 residues: CASSSIDRGLLGEQFF. The CDR3 coding sequence is TGTGCCAGCAGTTCCATCGACAGGGGGCTACTCGGTGAGCAGTTCTTC.